This is a list of T cell receptor beta chains from one sample in a study of blood T cell repertoires in COVID-19. Sequencing used immunoSEQ multiplex PCR; TCRdb keeps in-frame clones, though not all of them. The sample records about 250,000 clones, more than 65% being singletons. Sequenced sample: peripheral blood. Receptors originate from a woman aged 80 or older with acute or convalescent COVID-19. Both conserved end residues are trimmed from each CDR3.

cdr3_aa: ASRLGAEAF; j_call: TRBJ1-1; v_call: TRBV7-6
cdr3_aa: ASSIGLEETQY; j_call: TRBJ2-5; v_call: TRBV19
cdr3_aa: ASSPGTGGYEQY; j_call: TRBJ2-7; v_call: TRBV19
cdr3_aa: ASSYSRGNYGYT; j_call: TRBJ1-2; v_call: TRBV6-5
cdr3_aa: ASRGDSYSPLH; j_call: TRBJ1-6; v_call: TRBV6-6
cdr3_aa: AISEVRGGSPLH; j_call: TRBJ1-6; v_call: TRBV10-3
cdr3_aa: ASSQVAGGPHEQF; j_call: TRBJ2-1; v_call: TRBV3-1/TRBV3-2
cdr3_aa: ASSSQTFNTEAF; j_call: TRBJ1-1; v_call: TRBV6-5
cdr3_aa: SVEGAPYEQY; j_call: TRBJ2-7; v_call: TRBV29-1
cdr3_aa: ASSPRTSPGELF; j_call: TRBJ2-2; v_call: TRBV9
cdr3_aa: ASSILAGQETQY; j_call: TRBJ2-5; v_call: TRBV19
cdr3_aa: ASSPLERGADTQY; j_call: TRBJ2-3; v_call: TRBV13
cdr3_aa: ASSELANTGELF; j_call: TRBJ2-2; v_call: TRBV2
cdr3_aa: ASNGGLYNSPLH; j_call: TRBJ1-6; v_call: TRBV19
cdr3_aa: ASSSTTSGRAYNEQF; j_call: TRBJ2-1; v_call: TRBV6-2/TRBV6-3
cdr3_aa: ASSAGDRANGYT; j_call: TRBJ1-2; v_call: TRBV9
cdr3_aa: AWSVRRAENTEAF; j_call: TRBJ1-1; v_call: TRBV30
cdr3_aa: ASSLARLAGREDTQY; j_call: TRBJ2-3; v_call: TRBV11-2
cdr3_aa: ASYADTEAF; j_call: TRBJ1-1; v_call: TRBV2
cdr3_aa: ASSLQGSYEQY; j_call: TRBJ2-7; v_call: TRBV5-8
cdr3_aa: AWSDSGVPYEQY; j_call: TRBJ2-7; v_call: TRBV30
cdr3_aa: SAGTRGQETQY; j_call: TRBJ2-5; v_call: TRBV29-1